One T cell receptor beta chain is described in this entry. The antigen remains unidentified. This specimen comes from a study of T cells in Graves' hyperthyroidism and ophthalmopathy. Study details: Peripheral blood was taken when the disease was first diagnosed, before any treatment began. General study findings and limits: Among thyroid clonotypes expanded above 0.001, most also appeared in blood.

Researchers amplified the TCR beta CDR3 regions from RNA transcripts. First-round RT-PCR of the TCR CDR3 relied on the HTBI primer set. TCRdb independently ran MiXCR on the multiplex PCR reads; one entry per CDR3 protein. The data hold a few hundred thousand distinct CDR3 sequences, with 15% to 20% observed a single time. The CDR3 totals 13 residues. Trimming cost V 3 bases and J 5 bases; bases outside gene matches: 6. Germline V gene sequence: CDR1 GTSNPN, CDR2 SVGIG (reference sequence). This receptor was obtained from a man aged 50 or older with Graves' ophthalmopathy. The specimen sequenced was blood. The chain is built from TRBV30 and TRBJ1-2, with TRBD1 identical over 7 bases. CDR3 sequence: CAWSNRGSYGYTF. The CDR3 coding sequence is TGTGCCTGGAGCAACAGGGGTTCTTATGGCTACACCTTC.